Presented here are 5 T cell receptor beta chains from one specimen sequenced in a study of T-cell reconstitution after alpha-beta-depleted transplantation in children. Unique molecular identifiers were built into the TCRbeta library. TCRdb independently ran MiXCR on the PCR reads; one entry per CDR3 protein. The repertoire consists of about 480,000 distinct CDR3 sequences, with around 13% occurring once and the leading ten covering approximately 5.4%. This material consisted of PBMCs from the stem cell graft donor, taken from the stem cell graft. The receptors were sampled from a human donor who donated a stem cell graft to a child with combined immunodeficiency.

The rearrangement joins TRBV4-3 to TRBJ2-3; 7 positions agree with TRBD1. This CDR3 spans 17 amino acids. Losses at the gene ends were 1 base for V and 3 bases for J; bases not matched to a gene: 10. CDR1 is LGHNA, CDR2 YSLEER, per germline. CDR3 loop: CASSQGGTLQGTDTQYF. CDR3 in DNA: TGCGCCAGCAGCCAAGGAGGGACCTTACAGGGGACAGATACGCAGTATTTT.

This clonotype occurred a few times. The chain carries TRBV4-2 and TRBJ2-3; 11 positions agree with TRBD2. This CDR3 region has 16 residues. The J segment lost 2 bases and the V segment lost 1 base, leaving 2 bases of the junction unmatched. From germline, CDR1 is LGHNA and CDR2 YNFKEQ. CDR3: CASSQVAGGSTDTQYF. Written as DNA, the CDR3 is TGTGCCAGCAGCCAAGTAGCGGGGGGGTCCACAGATACGCAGTATTTT.

This clonotype was recorded at least ten times. The chain couples TRBV20-1 to TRBJ2-1; 7 bases align to TRBD2. V was pared by 4 bases and J by 8 bases, with 11 bases of the junction left unmatched. CDR1 and CDR2 from the germline V gene are DFQATT and SNEGSKA (reference sequence). The CDR3 is 14 amino acids. The CDR3 loop is CSANWEGPAHEQFF. The CDR3 DNA is TGCAGTGCTAACTGGGAGGGCCCCGCACATGAGCAGTTCTTC.

The chain has TRBV12-3 or TRBV12-4 and TRBJ2-7; D is unclear. The V and J ends lost 1 base and 2 bases respectively, with 9 bases between them. The CDR3 totals 14 residues. The CDR3 loop reads CASSLGLEPYEQYF. CDR3 bases: TGTGCCAGCAGTTTAGGGTTAGAACCCTACGAGCAGTACTTC.

The chain has TRBV6-1 and TRBJ2-3, with D possibly TRBD2 on 7 matching bases. There are 15 residues in the CDR3. The germline V gene has CDR1 MNHNS and CDR2 SASEGT. V lost 5 bases, J lost 2 bases, and 14 bases lay in between. CDR3 DNA: TGTGCCAGCAGTAGAGGCGGGGGCATCACAGATACGCAGTATTTT. It specifies CASSRGGGITDTQYF.